This T cell receptor (beta chain) comes out of a study of T cell changes during pregnancy in multiple sclerosis. The data were produced by immunoSEQ multiplex PCR, yet TCRdb's version contains in-frame clones alone and is incomplete. The table shows 39,000 or so clones, with roughly 91% occurring only once. The V end lost 1 base, the J end lost 8 bases, and 12 bases lay between the germline ends. Germline values: CDR1 WNHNN, CDR2 SYGVQD (reference sequence). This CDR3 spans 14 amino acids. This rearrangement joins TRBV10-1 to TRBJ2-1, with D perhaps matching TRBD1 (6 bases). Sequences were derived from CD8+ T cells from peripheral blood mononuclear cells, sampled in the first trimester of pregnancy. The receptor was derived from a female donor with multiple sclerosis, enrolled in a pregnancy study. CDR3 residues: CASSEFGTLYEQFF. The CDR3 coding sequence is TGCGCCAGCAGTGAGTTTGGGACACTCTATGAGCAGTTCTTC.